This T cell receptor (beta chain) stems from a study of neoadjuvant anti-PD-1 for oral cavity cancer (dated by TCRdb to about 2021). Background for the entire study: Before undergoing curative-intent surgical resection, most patients got three to four biweekly nivolumab doses at 3 mg/kg. For patients who did not progress, a fourth nivolumab dose was given around day 43, followed by definitive surgical resection on days 50-56. Under RECIST 1.1, a patient counted as a responder if showing complete response, partial response or stable disease, and as a non-responder if showing progression. The parent correlative cohort had around 11 patients and a response rate of approximately 30%.

The time point label corresponds to: after neoadjuvant nivolumab, at surgical resection. Patients were newly diagnosed with stage II-IVA oral cavity squamous cell carcinoma and had received no prior systemic or radiation treatment. Everyone in the cohort had locally advanced, HPV-negative oral cavity squamous cell carcinoma. Peripheral blood mononuclear cells were analyzed directly, without maintenance or expansion in culture. The samples were drawn from a longitudinal correlative study tied to a single-arm phase II trial testing neoadjuvant nivolumab in oral cavity squamous cell carcinoma. Genomic DNA-based TCRbeta sequencing was performed on subject-matched pre- and post-treatment PBMCs and tumors from three responders and three non-responders. Peripheral blood mononuclear cells were drawn once before nivolumab treatment and a second time after treatment, when surgery took place. The Maxwell RSC DNA from Cells kit was used to extract genomic DNA from PBMCs.

For CDR1 and CDR2, the germline V gene lists MDHEN and SYDVKM. Reading from cysteine to phenylalanine, the CDR3 counts 15 amino acids. Kept here is only the CDR3 DNA, which spans 45 bases and is read in frame from base 1. Trimming takes 3 bases from V and 2 bases from J, and the germline ends sit 11 bases apart. PBMC libraries used mostly 480 ng of input genomic DNA for deep sequencing, with six replicates per sample. Following the manufacturer's instructions, the team built TCRbeta libraries using the immunoSEQ hsTCRbeta kit. The completed libraries were mixed into a single pool at 3 nM, then sequenced with an Illumina NovaSeq 6000 S4 flow cell. The original methods were these. Raw data preprocessing and quality control were performed with the immunoSEQ Analyzer. The analysis was restricted to productive rearrangements, with each unique CDR3 amino acid sequence defining a clonotype. Using the R package tcR, the researchers computed the Gini-Simpson index as their estimate of repertoire clonality. Gini indices were compared with Student's t test, and associations with tumor size change were assessed by Pearson correlation. In TCRdb, the immuneACCESS table is reduced to in-frame sequences with V and J assigned. These tables do not hold every clone; where another copy was compared, an unresolved V gene accounts for under half, and the others remain unexplained. V, J and clone size are taken as reported in that table, and D and trimming were inferred from the DNA itself. A total of 15,000 or so clones appear in this sample, less than 80% of them only once. Roughly 3% of the sample is taken by the ten largest.

On the study overall, not on this receptor specifically: Only a few patients per response group were included in the TCR analyses, and the authors called for validation in larger cohorts. Higher pretreatment blood TCRbeta clonality and lower post-treatment tumor TCRbeta clonality were correlated with higher pretreatment blood Treg/Th17 ratios. After neoadjuvant nivolumab, non-responders showed significantly higher T cell clonality (Gini index) in PBMCs than responders did.

Comment on this clone: What antigen it recognizes has not been identified. The input lacks base qualities; no much larger clone sits a single base away.

The receptor was derived from a person between 35 and 79 years old with oral cavity squamous cell carcinoma. Sequences were derived from PBMCs, sampled after nivolumab (anti-PD-1) treatment. This chain is built from TRBV28 and TRBJ1-3; the D gene is perhaps TRBD1, from 5 matching bases. At the DNA level, the sequence is TGTGCCAGCAGTTTTTGGGGGATCACTGGAAACACCATATATTTT. Its protein product is CASSFWGITGNTIYF.